This T cell receptor beta chain appears in the sequencing data of a study of blood T cells in healthy people across ages. Study-level points and caveats: Donors of long life had a larger count of naive CD4+ cells and greater diversity than aged donors. Strong correlation linked observed beta diversity and percent naive T cells.

As concerns this clonotype: Its cognate antigen is unknown.

There are 14 residues in the CDR3. Germline V gene sequence: CDR1 MDHEN, CDR2 SYDVKM. Then a second PCR, running about 7 to 11 cycles, was carried out with a sample-barcoded 5' primer and a J-beta primer mix. From the 5' RACE reads, TCRdb called clonotypes with MiXCR, one entry per CDR3 protein. The sample lists 800,000 or so distinct CDR3 sequences; approximately 59% were seen once. The receptor comes from a man between 25 and 39 years old in good health. The rearrangement uses TRBV28 and TRBJ2-7; 7 bases are a match to TRBD2. The end of the DNA is better explained by TRBJ2-5, so the J call may be wrong. The sequenced sample consisted of blood. The CDR3 region is CASSTTAGMETQYF. The CDR3 DNA sequence: TGTGCCAGCAGCACTACAGCGGGGATGGAGACCCAGTACTTC.